A single sample gave rise to the 11 T cell receptor beta chains below, sequenced in a study of graft-versus-host responses after intestinal transplantation (dated by TCRdb to the early 2020s). Libraries were prepared through the immunoSEQ multiplex PCR assay. What TCRdb holds here is the immuneACCESS table cut down to in-frame rearrangements. Part of the clones is not present; checked against another copy, under half of the missing clones reflect an unresolved V gene, and the others are unexplained. The sample table contains roughly 8,100 clones; only one count was recorded for approximately 30% of them. Together, the top ten hold 5.7% of the sample. The time point label, read with the paper, signifies: cells obtained before transplantation from donor or recipient. The sequenced sample was alloreactive CD4+ T cells from a mixed lymphocyte reaction culture, obtained before intestinal transplant. This specimen's cell subset or site label, interpreted: CFSE-low proliferating T cells sorted from approximately 6-day pre-transplant mixed lymphocyte reaction (GvH or HvG direction). The receptors derive from a human patient who received an intestinal transplant.

This clone has just a few counts. This chain joins TRBV5-8 and TRBJ2-5; 8 bases are shared with TRBD1. V dropped 4 bases and J dropped 2; count of bases not matched to a gene: 10. The CDR3 sequence is 16 residues long. CDR1 SGHTS and CDR2 YDEGEE come from the germline V gene. The CDR3, as DNA: TGTGCCAGCAGCAGGGGACAGGCCTATACTCAAGAGACCCAGTACTTC. The encoded protein is CASSRGQAYTQETQYF.

By sample share, this clone is medium-sized. V usage is TRBV28 and J usage is TRBJ1-2; TRBD1 agrees at 7 bases. J was trimmed by 3 bases and V by 7 bases; bases with no gene match: 8. The germline CDR1 and CDR2 sequences are MDHEN and SYDVKM. This CDR3 has 14 amino acids. CDR3 coding DNA: TGTGCCAGCACCTCAGGGGGTCGTGACTATGGCTACACCTTC. It specifies CASTSGGRDYGYTF.

Relative to its sample, this clone is medium-sized. Here the CDR3 reads CASSTRTGNSPLHF. Here the CDR3 DNA reads TGTGCCAGCAGTACTCGGACAGGGAACTCACCCCTCCACTTT. The chain has TRBV28 and TRBJ1-6; the match to TRBD1 covers 8 bases. The germline gives CDR1 MDHEN, CDR2 SYDVKM. The trim removed 5 bases at V and 10 bases at J, leaving 7 bases unmatched. This CDR3 is built from 14 residues.

The chain uses TRBV29-1 and TRBJ1-1; 7 bases map to TRBD1. The CDR3 length is 15 residues. Per the germline V gene, CDR1 is SQVTM and CDR2 is ANQGSEA. The V segment lost 4 bases and the J segment 1 base; nucleotides outside the gene matches: 9. The CDR3 region is CSVAPTGFGNTEAFF. The CDR3 DNA is TGCAGCGTTGCCCCGACAGGGTTTGGGAACACTGAAGCTTTCTTT.

This clone was picked up a small number of times. One junction end does not reproduce the germline sequence, and a read error may be involved. This chain links TRBV10-1 with TRBJ2-7; D not certain. CDR3 length: 11 residues. Germline V gene lookup returns CDR1 WNHNN and CDR2 SYGVQD (reference sequence). This CDR3 reads CARSAGYEQYF. The CDR3 nucleotides read TGCGCCCGCAGTGCCGGCTACGAGCAGTACTTC.

The chain combines TRBV11-2 with TRBJ2-7; the D is unclear. CDR1 is SGHAT, CDR2 FQNNGV, per germline. The V end lost 0 bases, the J end lost 1 base, and 4 bases lay between the germline ends. This CDR3 contains 13 residues. This chain's CDR3 is CASSLEASYEQYF. The CDR3 bases are TGTGCCAGCAGCTTAGAAGCGTCCTACGAGCAGTACTTC. Full variable domain (rest looked up from reference TRBV11-2 and TRBJ2-7): EAGVAQSPRYKIIEKRQSVAFWCNPISGHATLYWYQQILGQGPKLLIQFQNNGVVDDSQLPKDRFSAERLKGVDSTLKIQPAKLEDSAVYLCASSLEASYEQYFGPGTRLTVT.

This chain links TRBV28 with TRBJ1-2; no clear D. Trimming took 7 bases from V and 3 from J, leaving 12 bases between them. The length of the CDR3 is 13 residues. Germline V gives CDR1 MDHEN, CDR2 SYDVKM. This CDR3 is CASISSVDYGYTF. CDR3 in DNA: TGTGCCAGCATTTCGTCCGTTGACTATGGCTACACCTTC.

This sequence joins TRBV6-1 and TRBJ2-7, with D hard to call. Trimming pared 1 base from V and 4 bases from J, leaving 11 bases between. The CDR3 is made up of 14 amino acids. Germline V gene data show CDR1 as MNHNS and CDR2 as SASEGT. The CDR3, as DNA: TGTGCCAGCAGTGAAGTGCCCAGGCCATACGAGCAGTACTTC. This translates into CASSEVPRPYEQYF.

This chain uses TRBV2 with TRBJ2-7, with 7 bases that match TRBD2. This CDR3 has 13 residues. CDR1 SNHLY and CDR2 FYNNEI come from the germline V gene. The V gene end was trimmed by 11 bases and the J gene end by 2 bases; junction bases not matched to a gene: 9. The CDR3 loop reads CASKVSGAYEQYF. CDR3 bases: TGTGCCTCCAAGGTGAGCGGGGCCTACGAGCAGTACTTC.

V is TRBV9 and J is TRBJ2-3; 7 bases fit TRBD2. Germline CDR1 and CDR2: SGDLS and YYNGEE. The CDR3 has 17 amino acids. Trimming at V came to 0 bases and at J to 3 bases, leaving 10 bases not matched to a gene. The CDR3 region has the DNA TGTGCCAGCAGCGTAGATCCAGGAGGACTAGTAACAGATACGCAGTATTTT. It is translated as CASSVDPGGLVTDTQYF.

The V call is TRBV5-1, the J call TRBJ2-1; 8 nucleotides match TRBD1. Per the germline V gene, CDR1 is SGHRS and CDR2 is YFSETQ. There are 15 residues in the CDR3. V dropped 0 bases and J dropped 4; count of bases not matched to a gene: 3. CDR3 loop: CASSLGDRQYNEQFF. DNA for the CDR3: TGCGCCAGCAGCTTGGGGGACAGGCAATACAATGAGCAGTTCTTC. The entire variable domain, with the rest obtained from reference TRBV5-1 and TRBJ2-1, is as follows: KAGVTQTPRYLIKTRGQQVTLSCSPISGHRSVSWYQQTPGQGLQFLFEYFSETQRNKGNFPGRFSGRQFSNSRSEMNVSTLELGDSALYLCASSLGDRQYNEQFFGPGTRLTVL.